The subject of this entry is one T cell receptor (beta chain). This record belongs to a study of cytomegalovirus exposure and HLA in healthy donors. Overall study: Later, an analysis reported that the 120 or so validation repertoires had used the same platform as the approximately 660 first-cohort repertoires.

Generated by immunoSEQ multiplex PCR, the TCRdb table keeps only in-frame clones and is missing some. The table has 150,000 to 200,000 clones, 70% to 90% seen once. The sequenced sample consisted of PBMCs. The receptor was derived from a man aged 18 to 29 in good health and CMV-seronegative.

This CDR3 reads CASSLSQSGTGSGYTF. In DNA, the CDR3 is TGTGCCAGCAGTTTATCCCAAAGCGGGACAGGGAGTGGCTACACCTTC. V is TRBV27 and J is TRBJ1-2, with TRBD1 identical over 9 bases. The V gene end was trimmed by 0 bases and the J gene end by 7 bases; junction bases not matched to a gene: 9. There are 16 residues in the CDR3. CDR1 is MNHEY, CDR2 SMNVEV, per germline (reference sequence).